This T cell receptor beta chain was captured by sequencing in a study of blood T cell repertoires in COVID-19. CDR1 SNHLY and CDR2 FYNNEI come from the germline V gene. CDR3 length equals 14 residues. V was shortened by 4 bases and J by 2 bases, with 9 bases between the two germline ends. The assay was immunoSEQ multiplex PCR, and TCRdb's table has in-frame clones only and misses some. In the table there are about 180,000 clones, about 90% of which are singletons. The sequenced material came from peripheral blood. This TCR came from a man aged 70 or older with active or convalescent COVID-19. This sequence joins TRBV2 and TRBJ1-3, with D perhaps TRBD1 (5 bases). The CDR3 nucleotides read TGTGCCAGCAGTGTGCGGGGGACTGGAAACACCATATATTTT. Translated, it gives CASSVRGTGNTIYF.